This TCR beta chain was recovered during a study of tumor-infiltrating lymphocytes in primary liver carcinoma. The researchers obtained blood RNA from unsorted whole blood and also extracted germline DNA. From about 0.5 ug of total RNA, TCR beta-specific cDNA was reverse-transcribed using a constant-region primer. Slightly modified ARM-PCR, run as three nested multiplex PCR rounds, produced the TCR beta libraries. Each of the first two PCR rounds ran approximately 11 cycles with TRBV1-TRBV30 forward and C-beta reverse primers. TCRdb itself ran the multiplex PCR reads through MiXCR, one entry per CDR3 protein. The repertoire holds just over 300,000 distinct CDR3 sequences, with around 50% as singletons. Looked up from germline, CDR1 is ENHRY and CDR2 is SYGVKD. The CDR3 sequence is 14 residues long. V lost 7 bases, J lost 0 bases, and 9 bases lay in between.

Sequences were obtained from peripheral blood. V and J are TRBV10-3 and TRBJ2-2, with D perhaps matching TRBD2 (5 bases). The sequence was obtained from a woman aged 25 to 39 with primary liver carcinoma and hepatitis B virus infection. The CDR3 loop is CAIIARANTGELFF. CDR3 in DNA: TGTGCCATCATCGCGCGGGCGAACACCGGGGAGCTGTTTTTT.